This T cell receptor beta chain was retrieved from a study of shared clonotypes between healthy human individuals. General study results and limits: The naive CD4 repertoires of a handful of donors were compared, and roughly 5% of clonotypes were shared. Naive subsets typically showed greater estimated richness than memory subsets.

A remark on this clone: The antigen is unknown.

Naive CD8 cells lacked CD45RO and underwent positive selection for CCR7, leaving out terminally differentiated effector memory CD45RA+ cells. This CDR3 is built from 14 residues. V was cut by 4 bases and J by 0 bases, with 11 bases left in between. Germline V gene data show CDR1 as SGHDT and CDR2 as YYEEEE. Generated by immunoSEQ multiplex PCR, the TCRdb table keeps only in-frame clones and is missing some. The sample records around 2,000,000 clones, 90% to 95% being singletons. This clonotype was sampled from a man between 18 and 35 years old in good health. Some clones in this sample may be carry-over from other donors' samples. The chain is built from TRBV5-6 and TRBJ2-7; D is ambiguous. Input material: naive CD8+ T cells from PBMCs. Here the CDR3 DNA reads TGTGCCAGCAGCGACGACGGTAGCTCCTACGAGCAGTACTTC. Translated: CASSDDGSSYEQYF.